This T cell receptor (beta chain) originates from a study of blood T cell repertoires in COVID-19. The V end lost 0 bases, the J end lost 5 bases, and 13 bases lay between the germline ends. Germline CDR1 and CDR2: MNHEY and SMNVEV (reference sequence). The CDR3 is made up of 15 amino acids. Using immunoSEQ multiplex PCR, the repertoire was profiled, and TCRdb retains in-frame clones only, with some absent. Among 100,000 or so clones, 90% to 95% were seen once, and the ten largest hold about 4.5%. The genes are TRBV27 and TRBJ1-1; the D gene is possibly TRBD1 (5 bases). Sequenced input: peripheral blood. This sequence was found in a human donor with active COVID-19. The donor label of this sample is uncertain. CDR3 nucleotide sequence: TGTGCCAGCAGTTTATCTCCGGTAAAGGGGACTGAAGCTTTCTTT. This codes for CASSLSPVKGTEAFF.